The clone carrying this T cell receptor beta chain appeared many times. What it binds is not known. This sample was taken from a study of T-cell reconstitution after alpha-beta-depleted transplantation in children. Study-wide findings and caveats: T-cell counts and diversity were attributed mostly to newly produced T cells one year after transplant. Expanded graft clones numbering several hundred reportedly gave rise to alpha-beta T cells about two months after transplant.

Losses at the gene ends were 4 bases for V and 5 bases for J; bases not matched to a gene: 8. The CDR3 contains 15 residues. Unique molecular identifiers were used in preparing the TCRbeta library. TCRdb reprocessed the PCR reads with MiXCR, giving one entry per CDR3 protein. The sample has roughly 420,000 distinct CDR3 sequences; 15% to 20% are singletons. The source was PBMCs, mostly from graft donor cells, collected 360 days after TCRalphabeta/CD19-depleted stem cell transplant. The chain combines TRBV12-3 or TRBV12-4 with TRBJ2-5, with TRBD2 matching 9 bases. This TCR was sampled from a boy in the first two years of life who had a stem cell transplant for Wiskott-Aldrich syndrome, so the T cells may come from the graft donor. This CDR3 reads CASSSRAGGPETQYF. Here the CDR3 DNA reads TGTGCCAGCAGTTCCCGTGCGGGAGGGCCCGAGACCCAGTACTTC.